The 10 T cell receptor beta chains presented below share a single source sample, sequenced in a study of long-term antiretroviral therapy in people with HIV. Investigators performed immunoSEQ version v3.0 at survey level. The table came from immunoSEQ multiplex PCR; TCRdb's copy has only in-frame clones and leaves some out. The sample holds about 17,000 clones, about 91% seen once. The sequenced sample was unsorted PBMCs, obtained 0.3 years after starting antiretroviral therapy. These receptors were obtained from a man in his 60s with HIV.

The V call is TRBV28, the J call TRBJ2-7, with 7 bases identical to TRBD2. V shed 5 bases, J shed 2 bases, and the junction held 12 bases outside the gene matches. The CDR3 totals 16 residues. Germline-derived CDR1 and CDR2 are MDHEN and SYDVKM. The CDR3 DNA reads TGTGCCAGCAGTGGGGGACTATTGTTGGACACCTACGAGCAGTACTTC. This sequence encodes CASSGGLLLDTYEQYF.

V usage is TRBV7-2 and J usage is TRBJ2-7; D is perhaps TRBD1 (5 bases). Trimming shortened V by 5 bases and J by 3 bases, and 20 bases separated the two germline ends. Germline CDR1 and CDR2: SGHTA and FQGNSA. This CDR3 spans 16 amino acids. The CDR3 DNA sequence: TGTGCCAGCAGCCCTCAGACAGACCTGGCGATCTACGAGCAGTACTTC. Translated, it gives CASSPQTDLAIYEQYF.

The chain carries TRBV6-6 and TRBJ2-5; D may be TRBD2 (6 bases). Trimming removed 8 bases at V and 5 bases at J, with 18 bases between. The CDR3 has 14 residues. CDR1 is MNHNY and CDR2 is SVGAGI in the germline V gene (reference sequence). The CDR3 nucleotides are TGTGCCAGCTTGGGGGGAGCGGGTGGGGAGACCCAGTACTTC. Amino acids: CASLGGAGGETQYF.

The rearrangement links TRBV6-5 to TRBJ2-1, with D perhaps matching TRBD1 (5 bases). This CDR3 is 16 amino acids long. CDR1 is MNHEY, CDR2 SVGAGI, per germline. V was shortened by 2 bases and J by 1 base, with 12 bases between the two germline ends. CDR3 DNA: TGTGCCAGCAGTTACGCACAGGTACCGTCCTACAATGAGCAGTTCTTC. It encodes CASSYAQVPSYNEQFF.

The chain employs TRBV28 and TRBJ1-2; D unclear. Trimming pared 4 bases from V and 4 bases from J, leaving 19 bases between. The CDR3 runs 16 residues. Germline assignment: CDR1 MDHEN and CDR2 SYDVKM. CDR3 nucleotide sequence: TGTGCCAGCAGTTCCCCCGGGGAAGGCCCACTCTATGGCTACACCTTC. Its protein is CASSSPGEGPLYGYTF.

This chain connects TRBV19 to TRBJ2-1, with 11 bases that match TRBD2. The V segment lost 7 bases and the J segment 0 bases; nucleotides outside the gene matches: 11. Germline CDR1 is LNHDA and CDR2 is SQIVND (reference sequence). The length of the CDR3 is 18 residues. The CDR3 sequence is CASTMGLAGGGSYNEQFF. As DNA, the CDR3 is TGTGCCAGTACTATGGGGCTAGCGGGGGGAGGCTCCTACAATGAGCAGTTCTTC.

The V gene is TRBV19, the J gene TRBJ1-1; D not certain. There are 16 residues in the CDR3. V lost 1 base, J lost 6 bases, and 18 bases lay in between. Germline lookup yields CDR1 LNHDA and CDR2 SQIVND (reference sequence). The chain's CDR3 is CASSIGGIGPHAEAFF. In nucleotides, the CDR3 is TGTGCCAGTAGTATAGGGGGTATAGGGCCCCATGCTGAAGCTTTCTTT. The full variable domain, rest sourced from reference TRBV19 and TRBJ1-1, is DGGITQSPKYLFRKEGQNVTLSCEQNLNHDAMYWYRQDPGQGLRLIYYSQIVNDFQKGDIAEGYSVSREKKESFPLTVTSAQKNPTAFYLCASSIGGIGPHAEAFFGQGTRLTVV.

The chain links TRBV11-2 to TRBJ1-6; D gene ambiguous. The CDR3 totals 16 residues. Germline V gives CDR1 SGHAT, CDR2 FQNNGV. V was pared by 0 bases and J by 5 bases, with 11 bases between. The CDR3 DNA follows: TGTGCCAGCAGCTTAGATTCGGCAGCGGATAATTCACCCCTCCACTTT. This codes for CASSLDSAADNSPLHF. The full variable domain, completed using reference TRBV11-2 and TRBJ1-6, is EAGVAQSPRYKIIEKRQSVAFWCNPISGHATLYWYQQILGQGPKLLIQFQNNGVVDDSQLPKDRFSAERLKGVDSTLKIQPAKLEDSAVYLCASSLDSAADNSPLHFGNGTRLTVT.

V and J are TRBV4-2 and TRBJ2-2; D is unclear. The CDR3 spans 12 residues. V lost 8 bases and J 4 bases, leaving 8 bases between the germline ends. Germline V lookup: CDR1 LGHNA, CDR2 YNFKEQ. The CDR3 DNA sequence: TGTGCCAGCGGTTTAGTCACCGGGGAGCTGTTTTTT. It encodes CASGLVTGELFF.

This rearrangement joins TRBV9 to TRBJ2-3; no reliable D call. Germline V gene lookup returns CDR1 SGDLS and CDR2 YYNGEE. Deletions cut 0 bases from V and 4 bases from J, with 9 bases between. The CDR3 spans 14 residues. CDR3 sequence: CASSVEYGADTQYF. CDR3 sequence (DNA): TGTGCCAGCAGCGTAGAATATGGAGCAGATACGCAGTATTTT.